These 10 T cell receptor beta chains came from one sample sequenced in a study of CD8+CD57+ T cells in acquired aplastic anemia. Genomic DNA was employed as the template in profiling TCR beta VDJ and CDR3. A single record per CDR3 protein comes from TCRdb applying MiXCR to the reads. The sample shows about 180,000 distinct CDR3 sequences, roughly half of them seen only once. The sequenced sample consisted of sorted CD4+, CD8+, or CD8+CD57+ T cells (not recorded which) from PBMCs. The source of these receptors is a human donor in good health.

The chain has TRBV4-2 and TRBJ2-3, with TRBD2 matching over 10 bases. V lost 0 bases, J lost 1 base, and 13 bases stayed unmatched. Germline CDR1 is LGHNA and CDR2 is YNFKEQ. This CDR3 is 20 amino acids long. CDR3: CASSQDRTSGIPFRTDTQYF. Here the CDR3 DNA reads TGTGCCAGCAGCCAAGATAGAACTAGCGGGATTCCCTTTCGCACAGATACGCAGTATTTT.

A few counts support this clonotype. V and J are TRBV19 and TRBJ1-1; no clear D gene. CDR1 is LNHDA and CDR2 is SQIVND in the germline V gene (reference sequence). V lost 7 bases, J lost 2 bases, and 11 bases lay in between. The CDR3 extends over 13 amino acids. This CDR3 reads CASKFGANTEAFF. The DNA for the CDR3 is TGTGCCAGTAAGTTTGGAGCTAACACTGAAGCTTTCTTT. Using reference TRBV19 and TRBJ1-1 for the parts outside the CDR3, the full variable domain is DGGITQSPKYLFRKEGQNVTLSCEQNLNHDAMYWYRQDPGQGLRLIYYSQIVNDFQKGDIAEGYSVSREKKESFPLTVTSAQKNPTAFYLCASKFGANTEAFFGQGTRLTVV.

With respect to this clonotype: This may come from a read error, since a much larger clone is one base off. The chain couples TRBV6-1 to TRBJ2-3; D is ambiguous. Trimming stripped 1 base from V and 5 bases from J, with 13 bases between. This CDR3 is built from 15 residues. CDR1 and CDR2 from the germline V gene are MNHNS and SASEGT. The CDR3 region is CASSEVGRRIDTQYF. The CDR3 DNA sequence: TGTGCCAGCAGTGAAGTGGGCAGACGCATAGATACGCAGTATTTT.

The chain couples TRBV10-2 to TRBJ2-7; 9 bases align to TRBD1. The trim removed 2 bases at V and 4 bases at J, leaving 15 bases unmatched. The CDR3 is 18 residues long. Germline values: CDR1 WSHSY, CDR2 SAAADI. The CDR3 reads CASSELGTGWDMRYEQYF. In DNA, the CDR3 is TGCGCCAGCAGTGAGCTCGGGACAGGGTGGGATATGAGATACGAGCAGTACTTC.

As concerns this clonotype: An end of the junction does not agree with germline; a read error may underlie this. The V call is TRBV10-3, the J call TRBJ2-7; a weak D match, TRBD1 (5 bases). The CDR3 length is 15 residues. In germline, CDR1 is ENHRY, CDR2 SYGVKD. CDR3 in amino acids: CAIRDGAASFYDQYF. The CDR3 DNA is TGTGCCATCAGGGATGGGGCAGCAAGTTTCTACGACCAGTACTTC.

This clonotype appeared a few times. J is TRBJ2-1 and V is TRBV7-3; TRBD2 aligns across 7 bases. Trimming removed 4 bases from V and 7 bases from J; junction bases left unmatched: 13. This CDR3 is 16 amino acids long. CDR1 SGHTA and CDR2 FQGTGA come from the germline V gene. The CDR3 nucleotides read TGTGCCAGCAGCTACGGGGGTGGCGGGAGATCGAATGAGCAGTTCTTC. The encoded protein is CASSYGGGGRSNEQFF.

This clonotype was observed many times. The chain links TRBV6-1 to TRBJ1-6; D might be TRBD1 (6 bases). This CDR3 spans 15 amino acids. Germline V gene sequence: CDR1 MNHNS, CDR2 SASEGT. V lost 7 bases, J lost 10 bases, and 20 bases lay in between. Here the CDR3 reads CASTEVTGLGSPLHF. DNA of the CDR3: TGTGCCAGCACCGAAGTGACAGGACTGGGGTCACCCCTCCACTTT.

This sequence joins TRBV12-3 or TRBV12-4 and TRBJ2-7; 8 bases are shared with TRBD1. V dropped 5 bases and J dropped 0; count of bases not matched to a gene: 6. The CDR3 runs to 15 residues. Here the CDR3 reads CASSGRDRPSYEQYF. The CDR3 DNA reads as TGTGCCAGCAGTGGCCGGGACAGGCCCTCCTACGAGCAGTACTTC.

This clonotype was observed at least ten times. This chain's CDR3 is CATSDSGRAYTDTQYF. The CDR3 bases are TGTGCCACCAGTGATTCGGGACGGGCTTACACAGATACGCAGTATTTT. The genes are TRBV24-1 and TRBJ2-3; either TRBD1 or TRBD2 may fit D (5 bases each). Germline V lookup: CDR1 KGHDR, CDR2 SFDVKD. CDR3 size: 16 residues. V was pared by 2 bases and J by 2 bases, with 13 bases between.

This clonotype has ten or more counts. This chain connects TRBV10-3 to TRBJ2-1; 7 bases agree with TRBD1. The ends lost 6 bases at V and 5 bases at J; junction bases unmatched: 4. The CDR3 consists of 13 residues. Germline CDR1 is ENHRY and CDR2 is SYGVKD. The CDR3 is CAIRTGTDNEQFF. The CDR3 nucleotides are TGTGCCATCAGAACCGGGACAGACAATGAGCAGTTCTTC.